The T cell receptor (beta chain) described here comes from a study of shared clonotypes between healthy human individuals. Repertoires were generated with immunoSEQ multiplex PCR, while TCRdb's copy carries only in-frame clones and drops some. Found here are about 480,000 clones, about four fifths of them singletons; the top ten hold 10% to 15%. Germline CDR1 and CDR2: KGHSH and LQKENI. The CDR3 consists of 15 residues. Trimming took 5 bases from V and 0 from J, leaving 12 bases between them. The V gene is TRBV18, the J gene TRBJ2-3; D may correspond to TRBD1 or TRBD2 (5 bases each). The source of this sequence is a woman between 40 and 55 years old in good health. Some clones in this sample may be carry-over from other donors' samples. Sequencing was done on a sample of PBMCs. The CDR3 DNA reads as TGTGCCAGCTCAGATCCGGGACGGAGCACAGATACGCAGTATTTT. This translates into CASSDPGRSTDTQYF.